Each of the 26 T cell receptor beta chains below was sequenced from the same sample in a study of blood T cell repertoires in COVID-19. The protocol was immunoSEQ multiplex PCR, while the TCRdb copy is restricted to in-frame clones and leaves out a portion. The sample includes roughly 380,000 clones, 89% seen only once; the top ten take about 1.6%. The material sequenced was peripheral blood. The receptors originated from a woman between 40 and 50 years old with COVID-19, enrolled during active disease.

The chain has TRBV7-2 and TRBJ1-2, with TRBD1 as a possible D gene (6 bases). The germline CDR1 and CDR2 sequences are SGHTA and FQGNSA. The CDR3 extends over 17 amino acids. V lost 5 bases and J lost 4, with 23 bases in between. CDR3 bases: TGTGCCAGCAGCGCACAGGGTTATCAATTGCCCCCCTATGGCTACACCTTC. Encoded protein: CASSAQGYQLPPYGYTF.

The rearrangement uses TRBV11-2 and TRBJ1-6; D not certain. The V gene's germline CDR1 is SGHAT and CDR2 FQNNGV. V lost 0 bases and J 0 bases, leaving 6 bases between the germline ends. The CDR3 loop spans 16 amino acids. CDR3 in amino acids: CASSLEGSSYNSPLHF. The CDR3 coding sequence is TGTGCCAGCAGCTTAGAGGGGAGCTCCTATAATTCACCCCTCCACTTT.

This clone was recorded only once. The chain couples TRBV7-2 to TRBJ2-3; a weak D match, TRBD2 (6 bases). This CDR3 has 17 amino acids. Germline values: CDR1 SGHTA, CDR2 FQGNSA. Trimming removed 5 bases at V and 4 bases at J, with 22 bases between. The CDR3 reads CASSPPGGVREADTQYF. As DNA, the CDR3 is TGTGCCAGCAGCCCACCTGGCGGGGTTAGGGAGGCAGATACGCAGTATTTT. Full variable domain (outside the CDR3, taken from reference TRBV7-2 and TRBJ2-3): GAGVSQSPSNKVTEKGKDVELRCDPISGHTALYWYRQSLGQGLEFLIYFQGNSAPDKSGLPSDRFSAERTGGSVSTLTIQRTQQEDSAVYLCASSPPGGVREADTQYFGPGTRLTVL.

The genes are TRBV7-9 and TRBJ2-3; 9 bases match TRBD1. Germline V gene data show CDR1 as SEHNR and CDR2 as FQNEAQ (reference sequence). The CDR3 is 15 residues long. V trimming: 5 bases; J trimming: 0 bases; junction bases outside the gene matches: 3. As DNA, the CDR3 is TGTGCCAGCAGCGTCGACAGGGGGAGCACAGATACGCAGTATTTT. This codes for CASSVDRGSTDTQYF.

V usage is TRBV19 and J usage is TRBJ1-1; D not certain. Germline CDR1 and CDR2: LNHDA and SQIVND (reference sequence). Trimming removed 9 bases from V and 1 base from J, with 15 bases in between. CDR3 length equals 14 residues. As DNA, the CDR3 is TGTGCCAGCGGTATTCCGGGTAGGAACACTGAAGCTTTCTTT. This encodes CASGIPGRNTEAFF.

The chain couples TRBV19 to TRBJ2-5, with no clear D. CDR1 is LNHDA and CDR2 is SQIVND in the germline V gene (reference sequence). This CDR3 is 14 amino acids long. Trimming removed 5 bases from V and 1 base from J, with 11 bases in between. CDR3 region: CASSYSRIQETQYF. The CDR3 DNA is TGTGCCAGTAGTTACAGCCGAATCCAAGAGACCCAGTACTTC.

The chain recombines TRBV27 with TRBJ1-2; TRBD1 matches 7 bases. This CDR3 comprises 15 residues. Trimming cost V 6 bases and J 2 bases; bases outside gene matches: 9. In germline, CDR1 is MNHEY, CDR2 SMNVEV (reference sequence). The CDR3 is CASRGTGAQNYGYTF. CDR3 sequence (DNA): TGTGCCAGCAGAGGAACAGGGGCGCAAAACTATGGCTACACCTTC.

The V gene is TRBV5-4, the J gene TRBJ2-1, with TRBD2 identical over 14 bases. CDR1 and CDR2 from the germline V gene are SGHNT and YYREEE (reference sequence). J was trimmed by 7 bases and V by 5 bases; bases with no gene match: 8. The CDR3 runs to 16 residues. The CDR3 sequence is CASRPGTSGRNNEQFF. The CDR3 DNA reads as TGTGCCAGCAGACCCGGGACTAGCGGGAGAAATAATGAGCAGTTCTTC.

This chain connects TRBV27 to TRBJ1-4; no clear D gene. CDR1 MNHEY and CDR2 SMNVEV come from the germline V gene (reference sequence). Trimming removed 4 bases at V and 8 bases at J, with 14 bases between. The CDR3 is 14 residues long. CDR3 in DNA: TGTGCCAGCAGTTGGCGGTCGATGAGGGAAAAACTGTTTTTT. This gives the protein CASSWRSMREKLFF.

The chain is built from TRBV3-1 (or the pseudogene TRBV3-2) and TRBJ2-1, with 8 bases that match TRBD2. CDR1 LGHDT and CDR2 YNNKEL come from the germline V gene (reference sequence). V was pared by 1 base and J by 8 bases, with 13 bases of the junction left unmatched. This CDR3 is 17 amino acids long. The CDR3 DNA is TGTGCCAGCAGCCAAGTAACAGTCGGGAGGGCCAGGGATGAGCAGTTCTTC. Its translation: CASSQVTVGRARDEQFF.

This clone occurred a few times. An end of the junction differs from the germline gene, which may be a read error. The CDR3 nucleotides read TGTGCCAGCAGCGCGGCCTACAATTCACCCCTCCACTTT. Protein: CASSAAYNSPLHF. The chain uses TRBV7-9 and TRBJ1-6, with D hard to call. The CDR3 spans 13 residues. Germline V gene data show CDR1 as SEHNR and CDR2 as FQNEAQ (reference sequence).

This rearrangement joins TRBV6-5 to TRBJ2-2; TRBD2 is a possible D gene (6 bases). This CDR3 comprises 13 residues. CDR1 is MNHEY, CDR2 SVGAGI, per germline. The ends were cut back, 6 bases at V and 6 bases at J, with 11 bases in the middle. CDR3 sequence (DNA): TGTGCCAGCAGGGGGATAGCGGCCGGGGAGCTGTTTTTT. This translates into CASRGIAAGELFF.

The chain carries TRBV6-5 and TRBJ2-7; tentative D call: TRBD1 (6 bases). The CDR3 loop spans 15 amino acids. The germline gives CDR1 MNHEY, CDR2 SVGAGI. Trimming shortened V by 5 bases and J by 0 bases, and 14 bases separated the two germline ends. CDR3 coding DNA: TGTGCCAGCAGTAAAAGACAGGTGAACTCCTACGAGCAGTACTTC. This encodes CASSKRQVNSYEQYF.

The chain joins TRBV6-2 or TRBV6-3 to TRBJ1-1; tentative D call: TRBD1 (6 bases). CDR1 and CDR2 from the germline V gene are MNHEY and SVGEGT. The CDR3 has 17 residues. V was cut by 0 bases and J by 0 bases, with 14 bases left in between. This chain's CDR3 is CASSYSSQQGMNTEAFF. DNA of the CDR3: TGTGCCAGCAGTTACTCCTCTCAACAGGGAATGAACACTGAAGCTTTCTTT.

The DNA for the CDR3 is TGTGCCAGCAGCTTACCACGGGTCGGGAACACTGAAGCTTTCTTT. It encodes CASSLPRVGNTEAFF. The V and J genes are TRBV11-2 and TRBJ1-1; D gene unclear. With 2 bases removed from V and 1 base from J, the gap between germline ends came to 11 bases. This CDR3 contains 15 residues. The germline CDR1 and CDR2 sequences are SGHAT and FQNNGV.

The CDR3 DNA reads TGTGCCAGCAGCCTCCGGGACAGGGGGCTCGGCTACACCTTC. Translated: CASSLRDRGLGYTF. The chain joins TRBV7-2 to TRBJ1-2; 12 bases align to TRBD1. CDR3 length: 14 amino acids. CDR1 and CDR2 from the germline V gene are SGHTA and FQGNSA. The V gene end was trimmed by 5 bases and the J gene end by 8 bases; junction bases not matched to a gene: 6.

The chain recombines TRBV5-6 with TRBJ1-4, with 8 bases aligning to TRBD1. The CDR3 has 14 amino acids. V lost 3 bases to trimming and J lost 6 bases; unmatched junction nucleotides: 4. Germline V gene lookup returns CDR1 SGHDT and CDR2 YYEEEE. CDR3 loop: CASSYSQGDEKLFF. The CDR3 nucleotides are TGTGCCAGCAGCTATTCACAGGGGGATGAAAAACTGTTTTTT. The whole variable domain, filled in from reference TRBV5-6 and TRBJ1-4, reads DAGVTQSPTHLIKTRGQQVTLRCSPKSGHDTVSWYQQALGQGPQFIFQYYEEEERQRGNFPDRFSGHQFPNYSSELNVNALLLGDSALYLCASSYSQGDEKLFFGSGTQLSVL.

V gene TRBV10-3 combines with J gene TRBJ2-3; 15 positions match TRBD2. V shed 6 bases and J 5 bases; nucleotides not matched to a gene: 9. The CDR3 is 17 amino acids. Germline CDR1 is ENHRY and CDR2 is SYGVKD. The CDR3 DNA is TGTGCCATCAGGAGGGGCGGACTAGCGGGAGGGATAGATACGCAGTATTTT. As protein: CAIRRGGLAGGIDTQYF.

The chain links TRBV6-2 or TRBV6-3 to TRBJ2-3; a weak D match, TRBD2 (5 bases). Trimming took 6 bases from V and 2 from J, leaving 12 bases between them. Germline V gives CDR1 MNHEY, CDR2 SVGEGT. The CDR3 is made up of 14 amino acids. The CDR3 DNA reads TGTGCCAGCAGCTTCCCGGGGAACACAGATACGCAGTATTTT. Amino acids: CASSFPGNTDTQYF.

The V gene is TRBV12-3 or TRBV12-4, the J gene TRBJ1-5; TRBD1 aligns across 10 bases. The CDR3 contains 13 residues. The V segment lost 6 bases and the J segment 6 bases; nucleotides outside the gene matches: 2. In DNA, the CDR3 is TGTGCCAGCAGGCGGACAGGGGGTCAGCCCCAGCATTTT. Protein sequence: CASRRTGGQPQHF.

This chain uses TRBV9 with TRBJ2-1; 9 bases are a match to TRBD2. V lost 0 bases, J lost 9 bases, and 7 bases stayed unmatched. This CDR3 comprises 15 residues. Germline V gene data show CDR1 as SGDLS and CDR2 as YYNGEE. As DNA, the CDR3 is TGTGCCAGCAGCGTAGTGGGGATAGCGGGAGCTGAGCAGTTCTTC. Its protein is CASSVVGIAGAEQFF.

The chain has TRBV28 and TRBJ2-7, with D possibly TRBD1 on 5 matching bases. This CDR3 region has 12 residues. Trimming took 5 bases from V and 4 from J, leaving 9 bases between them. The germline V gene has CDR1 MDHEN and CDR2 SYDVKM. The CDR3 sequence: CASSPQGYEQYF. The CDR3 DNA sequence: TGTGCCAGCAGTCCTCAGGGTTACGAGCAGTACTTC.

The gene calls are TRBV28 and TRBJ2-2; the D is unclear. The CDR3 sequence is 13 residues long. V shed 6 bases and J shed 3 bases, with 8 bases lying between them. CDR1 is MDHEN and CDR2 is SYDVKM in the germline V gene. The CDR3 coding sequence is TGTGCCAGCAGGGGCAGACACACCGGGGAGCTGTTTTTT. It is translated as CASRGRHTGELFF.

The chain links TRBV27 to TRBJ1-2; D ambiguous. The CDR3 consists of 15 residues. The V end lost 2 bases, the J end lost 6 bases, and 16 bases lay between the germline ends. Per germline, CDR1 MNHEY and CDR2 SMNVEV (reference sequence). The CDR3 region has the DNA TGTGCCAGCAGTTTACATCCCGTTGAGGTGAATGGCTACACCTTC. This translates into CASSLHPVEVNGYTF.

The gene calls are TRBV20-1 and TRBJ2-1, with D possibly being TRBD2 (6 bases). The CDR3 is 13 amino acids. Trimming removed 3 bases at V and 7 bases at J, with 13 bases between. Germline V lookup: CDR1 DFQATT, CDR2 SNEGSKA (reference sequence). CDR3 region: CSASPAGRNEQFF. CDR3 in DNA: TGCAGTGCTAGTCCGGCAGGGAGGAATGAGCAGTTCTTC.

The V and J genes are TRBV3-1 (or the pseudogene TRBV3-2) and TRBJ1-1; D unclear. With 2 bases removed from V and 1 base from J, the gap between germline ends came to 5 bases. Germline V gene sequence: CDR1 LGHDT, CDR2 YNNKEL (reference sequence). The CDR3 is 13 amino acids. In DNA form, the CDR3 reads TGTGCCAGCAGCCAACAGCGGAACACTGAAGCTTTCTTT. Its translation is CASSQQRNTEAFF.